A selection of T cell receptor beta chains follows, all from one sample in a study of CD8+CD57+ T cells in acquired aplastic anemia. TCRdb ran MiXCR on the reads and lists one entry per CDR3 protein. The data hold 150,000 to 200,000 distinct CDR3 sequences, with roughly 50% observed a single time. The sample taken for sequencing was sorted CD4+, CD8+, or CD8+CD57+ T cells (not recorded which) from PBMCs. These TCRs come from a human donor with aplastic anemia. Each CDR3 is given with its conserved first and last residue. The order of the fields is clone size, D gene, J gene, V gene, CDR3 protein, CDR3 DNA. The D gene is left open where the match is weak. Some rows mark clone size as missing; the rest say once, few, many or name a class of expanded clone.

>NA|NA|TRBJ1-1|TRBV20-1
CSASSRQSQAFF
TGCAGTGCCAGTAGTAGGCAGAGTCAAGCTTTCTTT
>once|NA|TRBJ2-1|TRBV7-8
CASSLGRGKYNEQFF
TGTGCCAGCAGCTTAGGTCGCGGGAAGTACAATGAGCAGTTCTTC
>few|TRBD1|TRBJ1-1|TRBV3-1
CASSPSDRAGQGEAFF
TGTGCCAGCAGCCCTAGTGACAGGGCCGGGCAAGGTGAAGCTTTCTTT
>many|NA|TRBJ1-4|TRBV12-3/TRBV12-4
CASSFRRTNEKLFF
TGTGCCAGCAGTTTCCGACGGACTAATGAAAAACTGTTTTTT
>NA|TRBD1|TRBJ1-5|TRBV10-2
CASSKQGDHQPQHF
TGCGCCAGCAGTAAACAGGGGGACCATCAGCCCCAGCATTTT
>many|TRBD2|TRBJ2-2|TRBV19
CASSILAGGGNTGELFF
TGTGCCAGTAGTATATTAGCGGGAGGTGGTAACACCGGGGAGCTGTTTTTT
>NA|TRBD1|TRBJ2-7|TRBV12-3/TRBV12-4
CASRPRTGAYEQYF
TGTGCCAGCAGGCCACGAACAGGGGCCTACGAGCAGTACTTC
>many|NA|TRBJ2-3|TRBV14
CASSPFDGGTQYF
TGTGCCAGCAGCCCGTTTGATGGGGGCACGCAGTATTTT
>few|TRBD1|TRBJ1-2|TRBV7-2
CASRRQGADGYTF
TGTGCCAGCAGGAGACAGGGGGCGGATGGCTACACCTTC
>few|TRBD1|TRBJ2-7|TRBV7-8
CASRGQGNYEQYF
TGTGCCAGCAGAGGACAGGGAAACTACGAGCAGTACTTC
>many|TRBD1|TRBJ2-5|TRBV2
CASSQRDRGEETQYF
TGTGCCAGCAGCCAACGGGACAGGGGGGAAGAGACCCAGTACTTC
>NA|NA|TRBJ2-7|TRBV7-6
CASSPRSYNEQYF
TGTGCCAGCAGCCCGCGAAGTTACAACGAGCAGTACTTC
>many|TRBD1|TRBJ1-6|TRBV5-1
CASSLVTGVNNSPLHF
TGCGCCAGCAGCTTGGTGACAGGGGTCAATAATTCACCCCTCCACTTT
>NA|NA|TRBJ2-7|TRBV10-3
CAISEARAYDEQYF
TGTGCCATCAGTGAGGCTAGGGCGTACGACGAGCAGTACTTC
>once|NA|TRBJ2-3|TRBV5-1
CASSLGGATDTQYF
TGCGCCAGCAGCTTGGGAGGAGCCACAGATACGCAGTATTTT
>few|NA|TRBJ1-5|TRBV27
CASSTQGQHGNQPQHF
TGTGCCAGCAGTACCCAGGGTCAGCATGGAAATCAGCCCCAGCATTTT
>few|NA|TRBJ1-1|TRBV7-8
CASSDPVRGNTEAFF
TGTGCCAGCAGCGATCCGGTCAGGGGTAACACTGAAGCTTTCTTT
>NA|NA|TRBJ2-5|TRBV19
CASTRKGGFETQYF
TGTGCCAGTACCCGAAAGGGGGGTTTCGAGACCCAGTACTTC
>many|NA|TRBJ1-2|TRBV12-5
CASGGQTLYGYTF
TGTGCATCTGGCGGACAGACCCTCTATGGCTACACCTTC
>few|NA|TRBJ2-5|TRBV29-1
CSVVLGGRGQTQYF
TGCAGCGTTGTATTGGGTGGCAGGGGCCAGACCCAGTACTTC
>many|NA|TRBJ1-2|TRBV7-9
CASSLVPAINGYTF
TGTGCCAGCAGCTTAGTTCCCGCGATTAATGGCTACACCTTC
>many|NA|TRBJ2-3|TRBV7-9
CASRATGQYTDTQYF
TGTGCCAGCAGAGCCACGGGACAATACACAGATACGCAGTATTTT
>few|TRBD1|TRBJ1-1|TRBV3-1
CASSQTGGARNTEAFF
TGTGCCAGCAGCCAGACAGGGGGGGCTAGAAACACTGAAGCTTTCTTT
>NA|TRBD1|TRBJ2-2|TRBV19
CASSPTGYTGELFF
TGTGCCAGTAGCCCGACAGGGTACACCGGGGAGCTGTTTTTT
>many|TRBD1|TRBJ2-1|TRBV2
CASSDSGQLNNEQFF
TGTGCCAGCAGTGATTCGGGACAGCTAAACAATGAGCAGTTCTTC
>NA|NA|TRBJ1-6|TRBV12-3/TRBV12-4
CASSFGVGDHSPLHF
TGTGCCAGCAGTTTTGGTGTGGGGGATCATTCACCCCTCCACTTT
>many|TRBD1|TRBJ1-1|TRBV7-6
CASSLTRQGVVNTEAFF
TGTGCCAGCAGCTTAACTAGACAGGGAGTCGTGAACACTGAAGCTTTCTTT
>many|TRBD1|TRBJ2-1|TRBV7-2
CASSLAAGGWNEQFF
TGTGCCAGCAGCTTAGCGGCAGGGGGTTGGAATGAGCAGTTCTTC
>NA|NA|TRBJ1-1|TRBV20-1
CSARDIRAGWDTEAFF
TGCAGTGCTAGAGATATCAGGGCAGGATGGGACACTGAAGCTTTCTTT
>NA|NA|TRBJ1-2|TRBV3-1
CASSQDRIGTSGYTF
TGTGCCAGCAGCCAAGATCGGATTGGGACTTCTGGCTACACCTTC
>NA|NA|TRBJ2-7|TRBV19
CASSFGPPYGQYF
TGTGCCAGTAGTTTTGGACCCCCCTACGGGCAGTACTTC
>many|NA|TRBJ1-6|TRBV2
CASSDRVLVNSPLHF
TGTGCCAGCAGTGACAGGGTATTGGTGAATTCACCCCTCCACTTT
>NA|NA|TRBJ2-1|TRBV24-1
CATSPTSIGREQFF
TGTGCCACCAGTCCCACTAGTATAGGGCGGGAGCAGTTCTTC
>NA|NA|TRBJ1-6|TRBV9
CASSSGDRRPPLHF
TGTGCCAGCAGCAGTGGAGACCGGAGGCCACCCCTCCACTTT
>many|NA|TRBJ1-5|TRBV19
CASSTRTRDTYNQPQHF
TGTGCCAGTAGTACACGAACCCGGGACACCTACAATCAGCCCCAGCATTTT
>many|NA|TRBJ2-1|TRBV5-1
CASSLEPGAVDEQFF
TGCGCCAGCAGCTTGGAACCGGGGGCTGTGGATGAGCAGTTCTTC
>NA|TRBD1|TRBJ2-3|TRBV19
CASGEGANTDTQYF
TGTGCCAGCGGTGAGGGGGCAAACACAGATACGCAGTATTTC